The 17 T cell receptor beta chains below were found in one sample sequenced in a study of OX40 agonist ivuxolimab in advanced cancers. Assay used: immunoSEQ multiplex PCR; TCRdb lists only in-frame clones, some missing. Here the sample spans about 76,000 clones, 70% to 90% being singletons. This sample comprised CD4+ or CD8+ T cells sorted from blood, obtained in a trial of the OX40 agonist ivuxolimab. The receptors stem from an adult with an advanced solid tumor such as melanoma, head and neck, liver or kidney cancer.

The chain has TRBV7-8 and TRBJ1-2; 7 bases match TRBD1. In germline, CDR1 is SGHVS, CDR2 FQNEAQ. The CDR3 contains 15 residues. V was clipped by 3 bases and J by 4 bases; unmatched bases: 8. The CDR3 region is CASSFDDRAIYGYTF. The CDR3 DNA reads as TGTGCCAGCAGCTTCGACGACAGGGCGATCTATGGCTACACCTTC.

The chain carries TRBV27 and TRBJ2-1, with 9 bases matching TRBD2. This CDR3 has 16 residues. The junction had 6 bases not matched to a gene; V was cut back by 0 bases and J by 6 bases. Germline V gene lookup returns CDR1 MNHEY and CDR2 SMNVEV (reference sequence). The DNA for the CDR3 is TGTGCCAGCAGTTTATCGCGGCTAGCGGGATTCAATGAGCAGTTCTTC. As protein: CASSLSRLAGFNEQFF.

The rearrangement links TRBV11-2 to TRBJ2-7, with TRBD1 matching 8 bases. Germline V gene lookup returns CDR1 SGHAT and CDR2 FQNNGV. With V trimmed by 8 bases and J by 5 bases, 8 bases remained unmatched. The CDR3 spans 13 residues. DNA for the CDR3: TGTGCCAGCGGGAGAGACAGGGGCCACGAGCAGTACTTC. Residues: CASGRDRGHEQYF.

This chain connects TRBV7-2 to TRBJ1-3; D gene ambiguous. In germline, CDR1 is SGHTA, CDR2 FQGNSA. Between the trimmed V and J ends, which lost 2 bases and 2 bases, there was a span of 10 bases. CDR3 size: 15 residues. This CDR3 reads CASSLRRTAGNTIYF. CDR3 bases: TGTGCCAGCAGCTTAAGAAGAACAGCTGGAAACACCATATATTTT.

This chain uses TRBV7-2 with TRBJ2-7, with 7 positions matching TRBD1. Germline V gives CDR1 SGHTA, CDR2 FQGNSA. V dropped 9 bases and J dropped 1; count of bases not matched to a gene: 9. The CDR3 extends over 14 amino acids. For the CDR3, the DNA is TGTGCCAGTACGATAGTGACAGGGTCCTACGAGCAGTACTTC. Translating it yields CASTIVTGSYEQYF.

This chain's CDR3 is CASSSGTSGGPFEQYF. CDR3 nucleotide sequence: TGTGCCAGCAGCTCAGGTACTAGCGGGGGCCCATTCGAGCAGTACTTC. This chain connects TRBV7-2 to TRBJ2-7; the match to TRBD2 covers 11 bases. The CDR3 is made up of 16 amino acids. Trimming took 4 bases from V and 6 from J; bases not matched to a gene: 11. Germline V lookup: CDR1 SGHTA, CDR2 FQGNSA.

The V call is TRBV12-5, the J call TRBJ1-1, with TRBD1 as a possible D gene (6 bases). CDR3 size: 15 residues. CDR1 is LGHNT and CDR2 is FRNRAP in the germline V gene. V lost 1 base to trimming and J lost 7 bases, with 16 bases between them. The CDR3 region is CASGLAHAGQGEAFF. CDR3 coding DNA: TGTGCTAGTGGTTTGGCCCACGCGGGACAAGGTGAAGCTTTCTTT.

In this sample, this clone turned up a few times. The rearrangement links TRBV11-1 to TRBJ2-1; D is undetermined. In germline, CDR1 is SGHAT, CDR2 FQDESV (reference sequence). The length of the CDR3 is 15 residues. V lost 1 base to trimming and J lost 0 bases, with 7 bases between them. CDR3 DNA: TGTGCCAGCAGCTTAGGTCTAAGCTCCTACAATGAGCAGTTCTTC. It encodes CASSLGLSSYNEQFF.

The chain has TRBV5-1 and TRBJ2-1; a weak D match, TRBD1 (6 bases). The V end lost 0 bases, the J end lost 1 base, and 11 bases lay between the germline ends. Germline CDR1 reads SGHRS; CDR2 reads YFSETQ. The CDR3 loop spans 16 amino acids. The CDR3 DNA is TGCGCCAGCAGCTTGGTAGGGGACACATCCTACAATGAGCAGTTCTTC. This gives the protein CASSLVGDTSYNEQFF.

V gene TRBV7-8 combines with J gene TRBJ1-5; possible D gene TRBD1, 6 bases. Trimming left V 2 bases short and J 3 bases short, with 14 bases between. The CDR3 is 16 residues long. The germline V gene has CDR1 SGHVS and CDR2 FQNEAQ. CDR3 nucleotide sequence: TGTGCCAGCAGCTTATATGAGGGGGTGGCCAATCAGCCCCAGCATTTT. Translation gives CASSLYEGVANQPQHF.

The V gene is TRBV5-6, the J gene TRBJ2-1; D unresolved. Germline V gene sequence: CDR1 SGHDT, CDR2 YYEEEE. CDR3 length: 18 residues. V lost 0 bases and J lost 6, with 22 bases in between. For the CDR3, the DNA is TGTGCCAGCAGCTTGGGACTCACACGTCTGCTAGGGCGCAATGAGCAGTTCTTC. Translating it yields CASSLGLTRLLGRNEQFF.

V is TRBV7-6 and J is TRBJ2-7, with 15 bases matching TRBD2. From germline, CDR1 is SGHVS and CDR2 FNYEAQ. V lost 5 bases to trimming and J lost 0 bases; unmatched junction nucleotides: 5. CDR3 length: 17 residues. Written as DNA, the CDR3 is TGTGCCAGCAGCCCGGGACTAGCGGGAGGCCTCTCCTACGAGCAGTACTTC. Amino acids: CASSPGLAGGLSYEQYF.

The rearrangement joins TRBV11-3 to TRBJ1-1; tentative D call: TRBD1 (5 bases). The CDR3 is 13 amino acids. In germline, CDR1 is SGHNT, CDR2 YENEEA. With 5 bases removed from V and 2 bases from J, the gap between germline ends came to 9 bases. The chain's CDR3 is CASSTRVNTEAFF. The CDR3 DNA is TGTGCCAGCAGCACCAGGGTAAACACTGAAGCTTTCTTT.

The chain links TRBV6-6 to TRBJ1-5; no definite D call. Germline loops: CDR1 MNHNY, CDR2 SVGAGI (reference sequence). CDR3 length: 12 residues. V was pared by 7 bases and J by 4 bases, with 8 bases between. The CDR3 DNA reads TGTGCCAGCAAACAGCCAAATCAGCCCCAGCATTTT. Protein: CASKQPNQPQHF.

The rearrangement uses TRBV4-2 and TRBJ2-7; perhaps TRBD2 as D (5 bases). Trimming removed 1 base from V and 0 bases from J, with 13 bases in between. The CDR3 loop spans 16 amino acids. CDR1 LGHNA and CDR2 YNFKEQ come from the germline V gene. The chain's CDR3 is CASSQARGSNSYEQYF. CDR3 nucleotide sequence: TGTGCCAGCAGCCAAGCGCGCGGGTCCAACTCCTACGAGCAGTACTTC.

The V gene is TRBV18, the J gene TRBJ2-7, with D unclear. This CDR3 comprises 12 residues. Trimming removed 5 bases from V and 2 bases from J, with 7 bases in between. The germline CDR1 and CDR2 sequences are KGHSH and LQKENI. This CDR3 is CASSASTYEQYF. CDR3 DNA sequence: TGTGCCAGCTCAGCTTCCACCTACGAGCAGTACTTC. The whole variable domain, filled in from reference TRBV18 and TRBJ2-7, reads NAGVMQNPRHLVRRRGQEARLRCSPMKGHSHVYWYRQLPEEGLKFMVYLQKENIIDESGMPKERFSAEFPKEGPSILRIQQVVRGDSAAYFCASSASTYEQYFGPGTRLTVT.

The V and J genes are TRBV6-4 and TRBJ1-6; tentatively, D is TRBD1 (6 bases). Per germline, CDR1 MRHNA and CDR2 SNTAGT. The CDR3 length is 15 residues. V was shortened by 6 bases and J by 7 bases, with 16 bases between the two germline ends. Here the CDR3 DNA reads TGTGCCAGCAGGGCGGGGGAGCAGGGGAATTCACCCCTCCACTTT. This translates into CASRAGEQGNSPLHF.